A single sample is the source of the 23 T cell receptor beta chains below, sequenced in a study of blood T cell repertoires in COVID-19. Repertoires were generated with immunoSEQ multiplex PCR, while TCRdb's copy carries only in-frame clones and drops some. The table lists 80,000 to 95,000 clones, 75% to 90% of them singletons. The sample consisted of peripheral blood. The receptors come from a woman aged 80 or over with active or convalescent COVID-19.

The chain employs TRBV24-1 and TRBJ2-1; D is unclear. V was cut by 3 bases and J by 5 bases, with 10 bases left in between. The length of the CDR3 is 14 residues. From germline, CDR1 is KGHDR and CDR2 SFDVKD. The CDR3 spells CATSDPGINNEQFF. DNA of the CDR3: TGTGCCACCAGTGATCCCGGTATCAACAATGAGCAGTTCTTC.

The chain employs TRBV19 and TRBJ1-5; D is unresolved. This CDR3 has 15 residues. Germline V CDR1 and CDR2: LNHDA, SQIVND (reference sequence). V was cut by 2 bases and J by 2 bases, with 10 bases left in between. CDR3 coding DNA: TGTGCCAGTAGTATACCGACCCGGGGCAATCAGCCCCAGCATTTT. Translation gives CASSIPTRGNQPQHF.

This chain joins TRBV4-1 and TRBJ2-7; no firm D call. With 1 base removed from V and 3 bases from J, the gap between germline ends came to 7 bases. The CDR3 has 13 residues. The germline V gene encodes CDR1 MGHRA and CDR2 YSYEKL. DNA for the CDR3: TGCGCCAGCAGCCAAGGGGCAGGCTACGAGCAGTACTTC. Its protein is CASSQGAGYEQYF.

The chain couples TRBV27 to TRBJ2-5; the match to TRBD2 covers 9 bases. The CDR3 covers 16 residues. The junction had 15 bases not matched to a gene; V was cut back by 6 bases and J by 7 bases. CDR1 is MNHEY and CDR2 is SMNVEV in the germline V gene (reference sequence). CDR3 region: CASSTLLAGDGMTQYF. The CDR3 bases are TGTGCCAGCAGCACACTACTAGCGGGCGACGGAATGACCCAGTACTTC.

The CDR3 spells CASSISGGLSTEAFF. Written as DNA, the CDR3 is TGTGCCAGTAGTATATCTGGGGGCCTTTCCACTGAAGCTTTCTTT. The chain carries TRBV19 and TRBJ1-1; TRBD1 might be the D (6 bases). Between the trimmed V and J ends, which lost 2 bases and 4 bases, there was a span of 14 bases. The CDR3 extends over 15 amino acids. CDR1 LNHDA and CDR2 SQIVND come from the germline V gene (reference sequence). Supplemented by reference TRBV19 and TRBJ1-1, the full variable domain reads DGGITQSPKYLFRKEGQNVTLSCEQNLNHDAMYWYRQDPGQGLRLIYYSQIVNDFQKGDIAEGYSVSREKKESFPLTVTSAQKNPTAFYLCASSISGGLSTEAFFGQGTRLTVV.

Written as DNA, the CDR3 is TGTGCCAGCAGCCAGGGACAGGGAAGGGAGACCCAGTACTTC. Protein product: CASSQGQGRETQYF. This rearrangement joins TRBV5-8 to TRBJ2-5; 9 nucleotides line up with TRBD1. Trimming cost V 4 bases and J 5 bases; bases outside gene matches: 6. This CDR3 has 14 amino acids. The germline CDR1 and CDR2 sequences are SGHTS and YDEGEE.

The V gene is TRBV6-5, the J gene TRBJ2-2; 9 bases align to TRBD2. In germline, CDR1 is MNHEY, CDR2 SVGAGI. Trimming took 6 bases from V and 4 from J; bases not matched to a gene: 3. CDR3 length equals 14 residues. CDR3 DNA sequence: TGTGCCAGCAGCCGTAGCGGGAGCACCGGGGAGCTGTTTTTT. It translates to CASSRSGSTGELFF.

The chain joins TRBV10-2 to TRBJ1-2; TRBD1 matches at 8 bases. Germline lookup yields CDR1 WSHSY and CDR2 SAAADI. V shed 8 bases, J shed 7 bases, and the junction held 12 bases outside the gene matches. This CDR3 contains 14 residues. The CDR3 sequence is CASGQGPTVRGYTF. The CDR3 DNA follows: TGCGCCAGCGGACAGGGCCCCACCGTTCGTGGCTACACCTTC.

The gene calls are TRBV29-1 and TRBJ1-2; 10 nucleotides line up with TRBD1. V lost 4 bases to trimming and J lost 6 bases; unmatched junction nucleotides: 8. The length of the CDR3 is 14 residues. CDR1 is SQVTM and CDR2 is ANQGSEA in the germline V gene. The CDR3: CSVGGLTGGNGYTF. Written as DNA, the CDR3 is TGCAGCGTTGGTGGCTTGACAGGGGGCAATGGCTACACCTTC.

The chain recombines TRBV4-2 with TRBJ2-5, with TRBD2 identical over 10 bases. The V segment lost 2 bases and the J segment 5 bases; nucleotides outside the gene matches: 8. Germline V lookup: CDR1 LGHNA, CDR2 YNFKEQ. The CDR3 spans 16 residues. CDR3 DNA: TGTGCCAGCAGCCAATTAGCGGGAGGACGCGACGAGACCCAGTACTTC. It is translated as CASSQLAGGRDETQYF.

The genes are TRBV28 and TRBJ1-2; D is ambiguous. Germline CDR1 MDHEN, CDR2 SYDVKM. The CDR3 totals 17 residues. V lost 5 bases and J 4 bases, leaving 23 bases between the germline ends. The CDR3: CASSAPGSGVQTYGYTF. CDR3 bases: TGTGCCAGCAGTGCACCCGGGTCCGGAGTGCAGACCTATGGCTACACCTTC.

The sample holds a few counts of this clone. V and J are TRBV27 and TRBJ2-7, with D possibly matching TRBD1 (7 bases). The V and J ends lost 3 bases and 2 bases respectively, with 17 bases between them. Germline V gene sequence: CDR1 MNHEY, CDR2 SMNVEV (reference sequence). The CDR3 totals 16 residues. The CDR3 region is CASSFGGGTAPYEQYF. Here the CDR3 DNA reads TGTGCCAGCAGTTTCGGAGGCGGGACAGCCCCCTACGAGCAGTACTTC.

This chain joins TRBV7-9 and TRBJ2-7, with unresolved D. Trimming left V 5 bases short and J 3 bases short, with 17 bases between. Germline CDR1 reads SEHNR; CDR2 reads FQNEAQ (reference sequence). This CDR3 contains 15 residues. CDR3 amino acids: CASSPRSGFDYEQYF. The CDR3 DNA reads TGTGCCAGCAGCCCTAGATCCGGGTTTGACTACGAGCAGTACTTC.

The V gene is TRBV9, the J gene TRBJ1-6; 9 bases map to TRBD1. Germline V gives CDR1 SGDLS, CDR2 YYNGEE. This CDR3 contains 15 residues. The J segment lost 11 bases and the V segment lost 4 bases, leaving 10 bases of the junction unmatched. The CDR3 sequence is CASSWGDRDLTPLHF. The CDR3 coding sequence is TGTGCCAGCAGCTGGGGGGACAGGGATCTAACACCCCTCCACTTT.

J is TRBJ1-6 and V is TRBV19; D gene unclear. V lost 6 bases, J lost 7 bases, and 7 bases lay in between. The CDR3 totals 12 residues. Germline V lookup: CDR1 LNHDA, CDR2 SQIVND (reference sequence). The CDR3, as DNA: TGTGCCAGTAGCATTCCCAATTCACCCCTCCACTTT. It specifies CASSIPNSPLHF.

This chain connects TRBV7-2 to TRBJ1-4, with 9 bases identical to TRBD1. V was clipped by 5 bases and J by 8 bases; unmatched bases: 6. CDR3 length: 14 amino acids. Germline V CDR1 and CDR2: SGHTA, FQGNSA. CDR3 sequence reads: CASSPRTGVEKLFF. CDR3 bases: TGTGCCAGCAGCCCACGGACAGGGGTCGAAAAACTGTTTTTT.

The chain links TRBV30 to TRBJ1-4; 9 nucleotides match TRBD1. CDR3 length equals 15 residues. Germline V lookup: CDR1 GTSNPN, CDR2 SVGIG (reference sequence). V trimming: 3 bases; J trimming: 8 bases; junction bases outside the gene matches: 10. The CDR3 bases are TGTGCCTGGAGACGGGGACAGGGAGAAAAGGAAAAACTGTTTTTT. Translation gives CAWRRGQGEKEKLFF.

On this clone: Other DNA sequences from this sample encode an identical CDR3 as well. The rearrangement uses TRBV19 and TRBJ2-2, with D unresolved. There are 11 residues in the CDR3. Trimming took off 4 bases at V and 8 bases at J, with 5 bases between the two ends. Germline CDR1 is LNHDA and CDR2 is SQIVND (reference sequence). The CDR3 loop reads CASSRTGELFF. The CDR3 bases are TGTGCCAGTAGTAGAACTGGGGAGCTGTTTTTT.

This clone was detected once. The chain has TRBV19 and TRBJ1-1; the match to TRBD1 covers 7 bases. Germline lookup yields CDR1 LNHDA and CDR2 SQIVND (reference sequence). The CDR3 length is 17 residues. Trimming cost V 3 bases and J 1 base; bases outside gene matches: 11. The CDR3 reads CASSIYRGGWTNTEAFF. CDR3 DNA sequence: TGTGCCAGTAGTATTTATAGAGGGGGCTGGACGAACACTGAAGCTTTCTTT. Full variable domain (outside the CDR3, taken from reference TRBV19 and TRBJ1-1): DGGITQSPKYLFRKEGQNVTLSCEQNLNHDAMYWYRQDPGQGLRLIYYSQIVNDFQKGDIAEGYSVSREKKESFPLTVTSAQKNPTAFYLCASSIYRGGWTNTEAFFGQGTRLTVV.

CDR3 DNA sequence: TGTGCCAGCAGCCTACGGACAGGGGGCTACACTGAAGCTTTCTTT. Protein product: CASSLRTGGYTEAFF. V gene TRBV7-2 combines with J gene TRBJ1-1, with 11 bases that match TRBD1. This CDR3 has 15 amino acids. V lost 5 bases and J lost 3; bases outside the gene matches: 5. Germline V CDR1 and CDR2: SGHTA, FQGNSA.

V is TRBV9 and J is TRBJ1-6; 8 positions match TRBD1. Trimming removed 4 bases from V and 5 bases from J; junction bases left unmatched: 8. Germline-derived CDR1 and CDR2 are SGDLS and YYNGEE. There are 16 residues in the CDR3. CDR3 in amino acids: CASSPDRGSNNSPLHF. As DNA, the CDR3 is TGTGCCAGCAGCCCCGACAGGGGAAGTAATAATTCACCCCTCCACTTT.

The rearrangement uses TRBV14 and TRBJ1-1; no firm D call. The germline V gene encodes CDR1 SGHDN and CDR2 FVKESK. The CDR3 length is 14 residues. V was trimmed by 2 bases and J by 1 base, leaving 8 bases between them. The CDR3 sequence is CASSQSPGNTEAFF. The CDR3 DNA follows: TGTGCCAGCAGCCAATCTCCAGGGAACACTGAAGCTTTCTTT.

The CDR3 region has the DNA TGTGCCATCAGTGAGTCGATGCTGGACAGCGTTTCTGGAAACACCATATATTTT. Encoded protein: CAISESMLDSVSGNTIYF. The J gene is TRBJ1-3, the V gene TRBV10-3; a possible D gene is TRBD1 (6 bases). V shed 0 bases and J shed 1 base, with 16 bases lying between them. The CDR3 spans 18 residues. The germline gives CDR1 ENHRY, CDR2 SYGVKD.